These T cell receptor beta chains were read from a single sample in a study of tumor-infiltrating lymphocytes in localized non-small cell lung cancer. Produced via immunoSEQ multiplex PCR; TCRdb's table is partial and in-frame only. The sample shows 17,000 or so clones, over 75% of them seen only once. The sequenced material came from lung tumor tissue. Receptors were obtained from a human donor with non-small cell lung cancer. Each CDR3 is given without its conserved first and last residue. Clone size is stated in some rows and not others, as once, few, many or a class when expanded.

clone_size,v_call,cdr3_aa
-,TRBV6-5,ASMREALHTGELF
few,TRBV2,ASAPTTGSPHEQY
-,TRBV5-1,ASSDTGELF
once,TRBV7-7,AVDRGADTGELF
-,TRBV28,ASSYRDRSGNTIY
-,TRBV16,ASSQSGQNSYGYT
-,TRBV30,AWSSTGTNQPQH
-,TRBV5-1,ASSLGQVSKETQY
-,TRBV7-2,ASSPDTNQPQH
-,TRBV2,ASSLGTGVMETQY
-,TRBV2,ASSAPGGKQPQH
few,TRBV11-1,ASSWTGDTEAF
-,TRBV6-6,ASSPRRGASTDTQY
-,TRBV4-2,ASSQLQGEDTQY